This TCR beta chain was identified in a study of shared clonotypes between healthy human individuals. Findings and limits, study-wide: Memory subsets had estimated richness that was generally smaller than that of naive subsets. Large depth notwithstanding, sorted-subset sequencing proved incomplete by rarefaction.

On this clone itself: Its antigen is unidentified.

Data came from immunoSEQ multiplex PCR; TCRdb stores just in-frame clones and leaves some out. This repertoire shows 650,000 to 750,000 clones, about two thirds found once; its top ten account for around 1.8%. The germline CDR1 and CDR2 sequences are MNHEY and SMNVEV (reference sequence). The CDR3 covers 12 residues. Trimming cost V 5 bases and J 7 bases, with 8 bases left between them. V usage is TRBV27 and J usage is TRBJ2-2; possibly TRBD2 for D (6 bases). This clonotype was sampled from a woman aged 25 to 39 in good health. The source material was memory CD4+ T cells sorted from blood. Sample subset: CD45RA-negative fraction. The CDR3 nucleotides are TGTGCCAGCAGTCGGGAGTTCGGGGAGCTGTTTTTT. It is translated as CASSREFGELFF.